This T cell receptor beta chain was found in a study of metastatic and nonmetastatic thyroid tumors. In the study overall: Peripheral blood and tumor or nodule samples from malignant and benign thyroid patients were compared.

Thyroid surgery had not been preceded by any treatment in any patient. Germline V CDR1 and CDR2: MRHNA, SNTAGT. The CDR3 extends over 16 amino acids. The V segment lost 6 bases and the J segment 1 base; nucleotides outside the gene matches: 4. General observations from the study: For both blood and tumor, malignant thyroid tumors reportedly showed significantly higher TCR beta diversity than benign nodules did.

With MiXCR, TCRdb reprocessed the PCR reads. This table has over 45,000 clones, more than 20% appearing once. This clone came up a few times. The antigen is not known. The TCR was taken from a male donor with papillary thyroid cancer or a benign thyroid nodule (not recorded which). Some clones in this sample may be carry-over from other donors' samples. Sequencing used blood. The J gene is TRBJ2-3, the V gene TRBV6-4; TRBD2 matches 13 bases. Here the CDR3 reads CASSQGTSGGTDTQYF. The CDR3 nucleotides read TGTGCCAGCAGCCAAGGGACTAGCGGGGGCACAGATACGCAGTATTTT.